Listed below are T cell receptor beta chains from one sample, sequenced in a study of OX40 agonist ivuxolimab in advanced cancers. Libraries were prepared by immunoSEQ multiplex PCR; TCRdb keeps only in-frame clonotypes and omits some of them. There are tens of thousands of clones in the sample; over 65% occur only once, and approximately 2% lies in the top ten. The sample consisted of CD4+ or CD8+ T cells sorted from blood, taken in a trial of the OX40 agonist ivuxolimab. The source of these receptors is an adult with an advanced solid tumor such as melanoma, head and neck, liver or kidney cancer. Both conserved end residues are part of each CDR3. Each record gives: J gene, V gene, D gene, clone size, CDR3 DNA, CDR3 protein. A D gene is named only where the DNA matches it firmly. Expanded clones get a size class; other rows say once, few or many, or leave the size out.

j_call: TRBJ1-5; v_call: TRBV10-3; d_call: TRBD1; clone_size: .; cdr3_nt: TGTGCCATCAGTGAGTCGGTGAACAGGGGGAGAGGTCAGCCCCAGCATTTT; cdr3_aa: CAISESVNRGRGQPQHF
j_call: TRBJ2-7; v_call: TRBV20-1; d_call: .; clone_size: .; cdr3_nt: TGCAGTGCTACCACCCGGTGGGAGCAGTACTTC; cdr3_aa: CSATTRWEQYF
j_call: TRBJ2-7; v_call: TRBV28; d_call: TRBD1; clone_size: once; cdr3_nt: TGTGCCAGCAGTCGACAGGGGGTCTACGAGCAGTACTTC; cdr3_aa: CASSRQGVYEQYF
j_call: TRBJ2-1; v_call: TRBV10-3; d_call: .; clone_size: few; cdr3_nt: TGTGCCATAACTCAGACAACGGGGAGCTCCTACAATGAGCAGTTCTTC; cdr3_aa: CAITQTTGSSYNEQFF
j_call: TRBJ1-1; v_call: TRBV28; d_call: TRBD1; clone_size: .; cdr3_nt: TGTGCCAGCAGGTCCGGGACAGGGGTTGTCGACACTGAAGCTTTCTTT; cdr3_aa: CASRSGTGVVDTEAFF
j_call: TRBJ2-2; v_call: TRBV10-3; d_call: .; clone_size: .; cdr3_nt: TGTGCCATCACGGTGGGAGCGCTCGGGGAGCTGTTTTTT; cdr3_aa: CAITVGALGELFF
j_call: TRBJ2-7; v_call: TRBV28; d_call: TRBD1; clone_size: .; cdr3_nt: TGTGCCAGCAGTTTATTTGGGACAGGGGTTGGGGGACACGAGCAGTACTTC; cdr3_aa: CASSLFGTGVGGHEQYF
j_call: TRBJ2-5; v_call: TRBV5-8; d_call: .; clone_size: .; cdr3_nt: TGTGCCAGCAGATTGGGTGGAGTGCTTGGGACCCAGTACTTC; cdr3_aa: CASRLGGVLGTQYF
j_call: TRBJ1-4; v_call: TRBV28; d_call: .; clone_size: .; cdr3_nt: TGTGCCAGCAGTTTAAGGGGGAGGCATGAAAAACTGTTTTTT; cdr3_aa: CASSLRGRHEKLFF
j_call: TRBJ2-2; v_call: TRBV5-1; d_call: .; clone_size: .; cdr3_nt: TGCGCCAGCAGCTTTACAGGGGAGGCGGGGGAGCTGTTTTTT; cdr3_aa: CASSFTGEAGELFF
j_call: TRBJ2-5; v_call: TRBV5-1; d_call: .; clone_size: .; cdr3_nt: TGCGCCAGCAGCTTGGAGTCAGAGACCCAGTACTTC; cdr3_aa: CASSLESETQYF
j_call: TRBJ1-1; v_call: TRBV19; d_call: .; clone_size: .; cdr3_nt: TGTGCCAGTAGTATTGCGGGAGCGGATGCTTTCTTT; cdr3_aa: CASSIAGADAFF
j_call: TRBJ2-2; v_call: TRBV2; d_call: .; clone_size: .; cdr3_nt: TGTGCCAGCAGTCCCCGGGACTGGTATAAGGGCGGGGAGCTGTTTTTT; cdr3_aa: CASSPRDWYKGGELFF
j_call: TRBJ1-1; v_call: TRBV5-1; d_call: .; clone_size: .; cdr3_nt: TGCGCCAGCAGCTTTCAAACCAACACTGAAGCTTTCTTT; cdr3_aa: CASSFQTNTEAFF
j_call: TRBJ2-3; v_call: TRBV28; d_call: TRBD2; clone_size: .; cdr3_nt: TGTGCCAGCAATTCAAGGGGACTAGCGGGGGATACGCAGTATTTT; cdr3_aa: CASNSRGLAGDTQYF
j_call: TRBJ2-4; v_call: TRBV29-1; d_call: .; clone_size: .; cdr3_nt: TGCAGCGTAGGGGTTCGCGGCAACATTCAGTACTTC; cdr3_aa: CSVGVRGNIQYF
j_call: TRBJ1-1; v_call: TRBV5-4; d_call: TRBD1; clone_size: .; cdr3_nt: TGTGCCAGCAGGTTCTCGGGACAGCCGGGTCCTGAAGCTTTCTTT; cdr3_aa: CASRFSGQPGPEAFF
j_call: TRBJ1-1; v_call: TRBV14; d_call: .; clone_size: once; cdr3_nt: TGTGCCAGCAGCCAAGACCCCTGGGGGAGGAACACTGAAGCTTTCTTT; cdr3_aa: CASSQDPWGRNTEAFF
j_call: TRBJ1-6; v_call: TRBV6-1; d_call: .; clone_size: .; cdr3_nt: TGTGCCAGCAGGGGCCTTGCTTCCGATAGACCCCTCCACTTT; cdr3_aa: CASRGLASDRPLHF
j_call: TRBJ2-7; v_call: TRBV18; d_call: TRBD1; clone_size: .; cdr3_nt: TGTGCCAGCTCACCTCAGTCGACAGGGCCCTACGAGCAGTACTTC; cdr3_aa: CASSPQSTGPYEQYF
j_call: TRBJ2-1; v_call: TRBV11-2; d_call: TRBD2; clone_size: .; cdr3_nt: TGTGCCAGCAGACGAACACCTAGCGGGGCCACATACAATGAGCAGTTCTTC; cdr3_aa: CASRRTPSGATYNEQFF
j_call: TRBJ1-4; v_call: TRBV15; d_call: .; clone_size: .; cdr3_nt: TGTGCCACCAGCAGAGACTTAGAAGAGGGAAAACTGTTTTTT; cdr3_aa: CATSRDLEEGKLFF
j_call: TRBJ2-6; v_call: TRBV4-1; d_call: TRBD1; clone_size: .; cdr3_nt: TGCGCCAGCAGCCAAGATCTGAGACAGGGGGTTAGTGGGGCCAACGTCCTGACTTTC; cdr3_aa: CASSQDLRQGVSGANVLTF
j_call: TRBJ2-1; v_call: TRBV27; d_call: TRBD2; clone_size: .; cdr3_nt: TGTGCCAGCTCCACAGGCCGGACTAGCGGATTACCCTCCTACAATGAGCAGTTCTTC; cdr3_aa: CASSTGRTSGLPSYNEQFF
j_call: TRBJ1-2; v_call: TRBV5-4; d_call: .; clone_size: .; cdr3_nt: TGTGCCAGCAGCTTGGTATCCCAGGGGAACTATGGCTACACCTTC; cdr3_aa: CASSLVSQGNYGYTF
j_call: TRBJ2-2; v_call: TRBV2; d_call: TRBD2; clone_size: .; cdr3_nt: TGTGCCAGCGGTCTAGCGGGAGGTAACACCGGGGAGCTGTTTTTT; cdr3_aa: CASGLAGGNTGELFF
j_call: TRBJ1-1; v_call: TRBV9; d_call: .; clone_size: few; cdr3_nt: TGTGCCAGCAGCGTAGCACAGGCTGAAGCTTTCTTT; cdr3_aa: CASSVAQAEAFF
j_call: TRBJ2-1; v_call: TRBV19; d_call: TRBD1; clone_size: few; cdr3_nt: TGTGCCAGTAGGGGACAGGGGGCCTACAATGAGCAGTTCTTC; cdr3_aa: CASRGQGAYNEQFF
j_call: TRBJ1-2; v_call: TRBV6-1; d_call: .; clone_size: .; cdr3_nt: TGTGCCAGCAGTGAAGTGGCAGGGTATGGCTACACCTTC; cdr3_aa: CASSEVAGYGYTF
j_call: TRBJ2-1; v_call: TRBV11-2; d_call: TRBD2; clone_size: .; cdr3_nt: TGTGCCAGCAGCCGACTAGCGGGAGGGCAAGGTGAGCAGTTCTTC; cdr3_aa: CASSRLAGGQGEQFF
j_call: TRBJ2-3; v_call: TRBV4-1; d_call: .; clone_size: .; cdr3_nt: TGCGCCAGCAGCCCCCTGGACCTGGTTAGCACAGATACGCAGTATTTT; cdr3_aa: CASSPLDLVSTDTQYF
j_call: TRBJ2-3; v_call: TRBV5-1; d_call: .; clone_size: few; cdr3_nt: TGCGCCAGCAGCTTTAGTTATACGCAGTATTTT; cdr3_aa: CASSFSYTQYF
j_call: TRBJ1-5; v_call: TRBV18; d_call: .; clone_size: .; cdr3_nt: TGTGCCAGCTCACCCTTCGACGGAAGGAATCAGCCCCAGCATTTT; cdr3_aa: CASSPFDGRNQPQHF
j_call: TRBJ2-7; v_call: TRBV10-3; d_call: .; clone_size: .; cdr3_nt: TGTGCCATCAGTGAAGTCCTCGAGCAGTACTTC; cdr3_aa: CAISEVLEQYF
j_call: TRBJ2-3; v_call: TRBV7-7; d_call: .; clone_size: .; cdr3_nt: TGTGCTAGCAGCCCGGGCTCTCCTGTCACAGATACGCAGTATTTT; cdr3_aa: CASSPGSPVTDTQYF
j_call: TRBJ1-1; v_call: TRBV5-6; d_call: TRBD1; clone_size: few; cdr3_nt: TGTGCCAGCAGCTTCAGGGACAGGGCCACTGAAGCTTTCTTT; cdr3_aa: CASSFRDRATEAFF
j_call: TRBJ1-2; v_call: TRBV6-6; d_call: TRBD1; clone_size: .; cdr3_nt: TGTGCCAGCAGGCCCCAGGGGGCGTATGGCTACACCTTC; cdr3_aa: CASRPQGAYGYTF
j_call: TRBJ1-2; v_call: TRBV19; d_call: .; clone_size: .; cdr3_nt: TGTGCCAGTAGTGGGGATTATAACTATGGCTACACCTTC; cdr3_aa: CASSGDYNYGYTF
j_call: TRBJ1-2; v_call: TRBV28; d_call: .; clone_size: few; cdr3_nt: TGTGCCAGCAGTAAAGGGCCTAACTTATGGGGCTACACCTTC; cdr3_aa: CASSKGPNLWGYTF
j_call: TRBJ2-5; v_call: TRBV5-1; d_call: TRBD2; clone_size: .; cdr3_nt: TGCGCCAGCAGCTTTAGCGGGAGCGGTGAGACCCAGTACTTC; cdr3_aa: CASSFSGSGETQYF
j_call: TRBJ2-1; v_call: TRBV18; d_call: TRBD2; clone_size: .; cdr3_nt: TGTGCCAGCTCACAATACGAGAGTAGCGGGAGGAACAATGAGCAGTTCTTC; cdr3_aa: CASSQYESSGRNNEQFF
j_call: TRBJ2-7; v_call: TRBV28; d_call: .; clone_size: .; cdr3_nt: TGTGCCAGCAGTTTCGGGGGCCGCTACGAGCAGTACTTC; cdr3_aa: CASSFGGRYEQYF
j_call: TRBJ2-1; v_call: TRBV7-6; d_call: TRBD1; clone_size: .; cdr3_nt: TGTGCCAGCAGCTACTACCGACAGGGGGTGTACAATGAGCAGTTCTTC; cdr3_aa: CASSYYRQGVYNEQFF
j_call: TRBJ1-2; v_call: TRBV7-9; d_call: .; clone_size: .; cdr3_nt: TGTGCCAGCAGCTCGCCGGGGATGAGAGGTAATGGCTACACCTTC; cdr3_aa: CASSSPGMRGNGYTF
j_call: TRBJ1-1; v_call: TRBV5-3; d_call: .; clone_size: .; cdr3_nt: TGTGCCAGAAGCTTGGATACTGTGAACACTGAAGCTTTCTTT; cdr3_aa: CARSLDTVNTEAFF
j_call: TRBJ1-1; v_call: TRBV10-1; d_call: .; clone_size: .; cdr3_nt: TGCGCCACCGACCTCGTGAGAGCTTTCTTT; cdr3_aa: CATDLVRAFF